The present T cell receptor beta chain was sequenced within a study of metastatic and nonmetastatic thyroid tumors. TCRdb re-analyzed the PCR reads through MiXCR. The sample records around 41,000 clones, roughly 13% being singletons. V dropped 2 bases and J dropped 6; count of bases not matched to a gene: 4. Looked up from germline, CDR1 is MNHNS and CDR2 is SASEGT. This CDR3 has 15 residues. In its sample, this clone is medium-sized. No treatment of any kind had been given to any patient before thyroid surgery. This chain uses TRBV6-1 with TRBJ2-7, with 13 nucleotides matching TRBD2. The clonotype was recovered from a female donor with papillary thyroid cancer or a benign thyroid nodule (not recorded which). Some clones in this sample may be carry-over from other donors' samples. Sequenced input: blood. In DNA form, the CDR3 reads TGTGCCAGCAGTGAACTGGGGACTAGCGGGACCGAGCAGTACTTC. Translated, it gives CASSELGTSGTEQYF.